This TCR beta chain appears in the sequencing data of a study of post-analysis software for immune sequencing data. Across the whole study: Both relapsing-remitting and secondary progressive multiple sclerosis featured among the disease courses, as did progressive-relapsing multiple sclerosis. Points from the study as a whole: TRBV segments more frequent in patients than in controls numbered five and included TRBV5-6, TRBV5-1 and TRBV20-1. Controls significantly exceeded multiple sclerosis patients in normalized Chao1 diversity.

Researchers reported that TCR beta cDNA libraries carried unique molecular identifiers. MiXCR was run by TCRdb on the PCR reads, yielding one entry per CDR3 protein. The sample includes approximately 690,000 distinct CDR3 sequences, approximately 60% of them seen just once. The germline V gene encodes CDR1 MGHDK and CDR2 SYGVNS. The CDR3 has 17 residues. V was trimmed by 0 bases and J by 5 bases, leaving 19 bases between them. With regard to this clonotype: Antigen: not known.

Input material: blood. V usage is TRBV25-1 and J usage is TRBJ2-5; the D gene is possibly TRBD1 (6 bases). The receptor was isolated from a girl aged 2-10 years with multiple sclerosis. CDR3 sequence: CASSEYTRSDQGETQYF. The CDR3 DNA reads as TGTGCCAGCAGTGAATATACCCGATCAGACCAGGGGGAGACCCAGTACTTC.